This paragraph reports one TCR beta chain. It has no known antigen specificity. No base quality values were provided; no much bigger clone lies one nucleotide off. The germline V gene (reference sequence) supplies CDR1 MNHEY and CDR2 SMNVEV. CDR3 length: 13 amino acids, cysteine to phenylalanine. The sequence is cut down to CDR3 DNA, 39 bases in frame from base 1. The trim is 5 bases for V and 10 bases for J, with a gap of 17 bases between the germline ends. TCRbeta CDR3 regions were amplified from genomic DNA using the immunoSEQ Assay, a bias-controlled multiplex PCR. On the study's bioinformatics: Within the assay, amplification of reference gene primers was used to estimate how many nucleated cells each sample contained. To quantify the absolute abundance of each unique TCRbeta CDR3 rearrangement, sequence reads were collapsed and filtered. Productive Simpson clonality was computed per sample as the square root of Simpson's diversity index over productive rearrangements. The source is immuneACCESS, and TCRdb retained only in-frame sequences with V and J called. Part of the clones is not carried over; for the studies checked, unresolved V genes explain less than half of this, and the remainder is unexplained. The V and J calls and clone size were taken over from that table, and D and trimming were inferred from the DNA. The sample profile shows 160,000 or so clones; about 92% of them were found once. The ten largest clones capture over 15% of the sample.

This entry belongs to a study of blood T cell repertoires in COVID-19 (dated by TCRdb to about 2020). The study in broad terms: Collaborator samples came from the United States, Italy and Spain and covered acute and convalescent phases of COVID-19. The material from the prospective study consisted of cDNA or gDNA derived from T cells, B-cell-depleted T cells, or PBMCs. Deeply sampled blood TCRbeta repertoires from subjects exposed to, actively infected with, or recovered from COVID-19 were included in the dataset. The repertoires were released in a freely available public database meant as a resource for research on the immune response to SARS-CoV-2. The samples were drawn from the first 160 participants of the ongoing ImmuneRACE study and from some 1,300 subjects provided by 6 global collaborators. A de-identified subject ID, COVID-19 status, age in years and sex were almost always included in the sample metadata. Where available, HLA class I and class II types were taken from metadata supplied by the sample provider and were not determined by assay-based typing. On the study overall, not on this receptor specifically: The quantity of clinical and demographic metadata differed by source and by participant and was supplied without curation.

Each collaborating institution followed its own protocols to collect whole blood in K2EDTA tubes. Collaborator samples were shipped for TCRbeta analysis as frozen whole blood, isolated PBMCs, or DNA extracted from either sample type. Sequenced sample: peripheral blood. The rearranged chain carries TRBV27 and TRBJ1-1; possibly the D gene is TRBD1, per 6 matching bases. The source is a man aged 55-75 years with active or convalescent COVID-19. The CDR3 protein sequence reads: CASSPTVRGTAFF. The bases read TGTGCCAGCAGTCCGACCGTCAGGGGCACAGCTTTCTTT.